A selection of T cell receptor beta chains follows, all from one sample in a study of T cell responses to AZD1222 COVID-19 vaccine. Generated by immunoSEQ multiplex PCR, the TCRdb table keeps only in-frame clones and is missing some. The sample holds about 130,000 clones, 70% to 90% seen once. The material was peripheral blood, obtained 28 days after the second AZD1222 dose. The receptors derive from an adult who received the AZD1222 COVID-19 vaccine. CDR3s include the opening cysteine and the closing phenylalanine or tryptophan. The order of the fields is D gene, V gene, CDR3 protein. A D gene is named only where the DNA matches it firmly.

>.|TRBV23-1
CATTQFQDAGGNTIYF
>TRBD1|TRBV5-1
CASSLGPGQANTGELFF
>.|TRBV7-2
CASSRGAWGYTF
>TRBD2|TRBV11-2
CASTRDYSTDTQYF
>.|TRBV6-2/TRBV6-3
CASSYRSMNTEAFF
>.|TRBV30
CAWSGSTDTQYF
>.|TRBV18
CASSPPGQPQHF
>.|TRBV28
CASSRNGGTFSYEQYF
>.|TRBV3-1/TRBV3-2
CASSPGYPSYEQYF
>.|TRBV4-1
CASSPITDYGYTF
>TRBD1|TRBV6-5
CASSYNLQGGSEAFF
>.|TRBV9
CASSRGSSYNEQFF
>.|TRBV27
CASSSREGNTEAFF
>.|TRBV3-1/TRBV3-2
CASSPTGSQETQYF
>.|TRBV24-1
CATGPTGPIVFF
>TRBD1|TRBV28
CASTSPTGSFYEQYF
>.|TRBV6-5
CASGTVRNTEAFF
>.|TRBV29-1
CSVVSGTVNEKLFF
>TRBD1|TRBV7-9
CASSLGQGWDEQFF
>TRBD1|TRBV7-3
CASSSTGGSTDTQYF
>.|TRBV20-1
CSATNYGYTF
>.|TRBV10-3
CAISDGLLYEQYF
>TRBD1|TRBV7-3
CASSLRQGLTEAFF
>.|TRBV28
CASQGGNQPQHF
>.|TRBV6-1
CASSEISGTNNEQFF